Following are 24 T cell receptor beta chains from one sample sequenced in a study of CD8 T cells in ankylosing spondylitis (dated by TCRdb to the late 2010s). Libraries were made using 5' RACE. The instrument was an Illumina HiSeq 2500. TCRdb reworked the public reads: Q25 trimming with fastp, MiXCR clone assembly, productive beta chains retained. When rows share a CDR3 protein, they turn into one entry using the most common DNA and genes. This sample gives 150,000 to 200,000 distinct CDR3 sequences in total; 10% to 15% of them show up just once. Clones ranked in the top ten supply about 10% of the sample. Sequenced input: blood, either unsorted or a sorted T cell fraction (not recorded which). These receptors were taken from a female donor with ankylosing spondylitis or in good health (not recorded which).

This clonotype was observed many times. The J gene is TRBJ2-1, the V gene TRBV20-1; the match to TRBD2 covers 8 bases. From germline, CDR1 is DFQATT and CDR2 SNEGSKA (reference sequence). The CDR3 runs to 14 residues. Trimming at V came to 3 bases and at J to 2 bases, leaving 3 bases not matched to a gene. The CDR3: CSASLAGTYNEQFF. In nucleotides, the CDR3 is TGCAGTGCTAGTCTAGCGGGTACCTACAATGAGCAGTTCTTC.

This clonotype occurred many times. The chain recombines TRBV15 with TRBJ1-4; 10 nucleotides agree with TRBD1. Germline CDR1 is LNHNV and CDR2 is YYDKDF (reference sequence). CDR3 length: 20 residues. V lost 3 bases to trimming and J lost 6 bases; unmatched junction nucleotides: 19. CDR3 sequence: CATSRVYPGQGFTRDEKLFF. In nucleotides, the CDR3 is TGTGCCACCAGCAGGGTTTACCCGGGACAGGGGTTTACGAGGGATGAAAAACTGTTTTTT.

There are many counts of this clonotype. This sequence joins TRBV20-1 and TRBJ2-2; D tentatively reads TRBD1 or TRBD2 (5 bases each). Germline V gene sequence: CDR1 DFQATT, CDR2 SNEGSKA (reference sequence). The CDR3 totals 16 residues. Trimming shortened V by 4 bases and J by 6 bases, and 21 bases separated the two germline ends. CDR3 in amino acids: CSATPFRDDQAGELFF. DNA for the CDR3: TGCAGTGCTACCCCCTTCCGGGACGACCAGGCCGGGGAGCTGTTTTTT.

The chain carries TRBV7-9 and TRBJ2-5, with D unresolved. Germline V gives CDR1 SEHNR, CDR2 FQNEAQ (reference sequence). The CDR3 covers 13 residues. Trimming left V 3 bases short and J 5 bases short, with 10 bases between. CDR3 amino acids: CASSLMDGETQYF. CDR3 sequence (DNA): TGTGCCAGCAGCTTGATGGACGGGGAGACCCAGTACTTC.

In regard to this clonotype: An end of the junction does not agree with germline; a read error may underlie this. The V and J genes are TRBV5-5 and TRBJ1-4, with D unresolved. Germline CDR1 is SGHKS and CDR2 is YYEKEE (reference sequence). The CDR3 is made up of 14 amino acids. The CDR3 is CASNLDLTNEKLFF. For the CDR3, the DNA is TGTGCCAGCAACTTGGACCTAACTAATGAAAAACTGTTTTTT.

This clonotype was seen ten or more times. The chain uses TRBV9 and TRBJ1-2, with D unclear. Trimming pared 3 bases from V and 2 bases from J, leaving 14 bases between. CDR1 SGDLS and CDR2 YYNGEE come from the germline V gene. The CDR3 spans 15 residues. DNA of the CDR3: TGTGCCAGCAGCGGGCCCCCTGGTGTGAACTATGGCTACACCTTC. Protein: CASSGPPGVNYGYTF.

This CDR3 is CASSLMRDSGVRDEQFF. In DNA form, the CDR3 reads TGTGCCAGCAGCTTAATGCGAGACTCAGGGGTTAGGGATGAGCAGTTCTTC. The chain joins TRBV7-2 to TRBJ2-1, with a tentative D call TRBD1 (6 bases). CDR1 and CDR2 from the germline V gene are SGHTA and FQGNSA. V gave up 2 bases and J gave up 8 bases, with 22 bases separating them. CDR3 length: 17 residues.

The chain links TRBV20-1 to TRBJ1-6, with 8 bases fitting TRBD1. The CDR3 sequence is 15 residues long. V shed 6 bases, J shed 4 bases, and the junction held 8 bases outside the gene matches. Germline V lookup: CDR1 DFQATT, CDR2 SNEGSKA (reference sequence). The CDR3, as DNA: TGCAGTGCGGTGGACAGGGAAATTTATAATTCACCCCTCCACTTT. It encodes CSAVDREIYNSPLHF.

Many counts were recorded for this clonotype. The rearrangement uses TRBV29-1 and TRBJ2-2, with 13 bases lining up with TRBD2. J lost 2 bases, V lost 6 bases, and 6 bases had no gene match. From germline, CDR1 is SQVTM and CDR2 ANQGSEA. CDR3 size: 16 residues. CDR3 sequence: CSVPRLAGGNTGELFF. The CDR3, as DNA: TGCAGCGTCCCTAGACTAGCGGGAGGAAACACCGGGGAGCTGTTTTTT.

Concerning this clonotype: Since a much larger clone is just one base distant, this may be a read error. Here the CDR3 reads CASSSTQGVNEKLFF. Here the CDR3 DNA reads TGTGCCAGCAGTTCTACACAGGGGGTTAATGAAAAACTGTTTTTT. The rearrangement links TRBV12-3 or TRBV12-4 to TRBJ1-4; the match to TRBD1 covers 8 bases. The CDR3 consists of 15 residues. Trimming removed 4 bases from V and 4 bases from J; junction bases left unmatched: 5.

This clonotype was picked up many times. V usage is TRBV20-1 and J usage is TRBJ1-2; unclear D gene. The CDR3 has 13 amino acids. Trimming removed 2 bases from V and 3 bases from J, with 10 bases in between. Germline values: CDR1 DFQATT, CDR2 SNEGSKA (reference sequence). The CDR3 here is CSARSQQDYGYTF. CDR3 sequence (DNA): TGCAGTGCTAGATCCCAGCAGGACTATGGCTACACCTTC.

In this sample, this clonotype turned up many times. V is TRBV5-1 and J is TRBJ1-1, with D maybe TRBD1 (6 bases). Germline V CDR1 and CDR2: SGHRS, YFSETQ. V lost 3 bases and J lost 0, with 12 bases in between. CDR3 length: 15 residues. The CDR3 region has the DNA TGCGCCAGCAGCTATCAGTGGGACATGAACACTGAAGCTTTCTTT. It codes for CASSYQWDMNTEAFF. Full variable domain (rest looked up from reference TRBV5-1 and TRBJ1-1): KAGVTQTPRYLIKTRGQQVTLSCSPISGHRSVSWYQQTPGQGLQFLFEYFSETQRNKGNFPGRFSGRQFSNSRSEMNVSTLELGDSALYLCASSYQWDMNTEAFFGQGTRLTVV.

This clonotype occurred a few times. The rearrangement joins TRBV20-1 to TRBJ2-1; 12 bases fit TRBD2. The germline gives CDR1 DFQATT, CDR2 SNEGSKA (reference sequence). The CDR3 has 15 residues. V gave up 6 bases and J gave up 8 bases; unmatched junction bases: 11. CDR3 in amino acids: CSATSGRSINDEQFF. The CDR3 DNA reads TGCAGTGCAACTAGCGGGAGGTCTATTAACGATGAGCAGTTCTTC.

This clonotype has a count of ten or more. The chain combines TRBV7-2 with TRBJ2-1; 9 bases fit TRBD2. Germline V gives CDR1 SGHTA, CDR2 FQGNSA. The ends lost 1 base at V and 2 bases at J; junction bases unmatched: 6. This CDR3 comprises 17 residues. DNA of the CDR3: TGTGCCAGCAGCTTAGTGCCTAGCGGGACGGCCTACAATGAGCAGTTCTTC. It specifies CASSLVPSGTAYNEQFF.

The sample holds many counts of this clonotype. J is TRBJ1-2 and V is TRBV7-9; TRBD1 is a possible D gene (5 bases). CDR3 length: 14 residues. The V and J ends lost 10 bases and 7 bases respectively, with 22 bases between them. Per the germline V gene, CDR1 is SEHNR and CDR2 is FQNEAQ (reference sequence). Written as DNA, the CDR3 is TGTGCCATATGGAGGGACGGAGGCTTGACTGGCTACACCTTC. This translates into CAIWRDGGLTGYTF. The full variable domain, with the rest looked up from reference TRBV7-9 and TRBJ1-2, is DTGVSQNPRHKITKRGQNVTFRCDPISEHNRLYWYRQTLGQGPEFLTYFQNEAQLEKSRLLSDRFSAERPKGSFSTLEIQRTEQGDSAMYLCAIWRDGGLTGYTFGSGTRLTVV.

There are many counts of this clonotype. The chain couples TRBV18 to TRBJ2-5; possibly TRBD1 for D (6 bases). The CDR3 is made up of 16 amino acids. V lost 3 bases and J lost 0, with 14 bases in between. Germline assignment: CDR1 KGHSH and CDR2 LQKENI. The DNA of the CDR3 is TGTGCCAGCTCACCCTCCGGGACACAGTACCAAGAGACCCAGTACTTC. The encoded protein is CASSPSGTQYQETQYF. Drawing the rest from reference TRBV18 and TRBJ2-5, the complete variable domain is NAGVMQNPRHLVRRRGQEARLRCSPMKGHSHVYWYRQLPEEGLKFMVYLQKENIIDESGMPKERFSAEFPKEGPSILRIQQVVRGDSAAYFCASSPSGTQYQETQYFGPGTRLLVL.

This clonotype was detected ten times or more. This rearrangement joins TRBV7-2 to TRBJ1-1; no clear D. CDR1 and CDR2 (germline): SGHTA, FQGNSA. The CDR3 runs to 13 residues. With 5 bases removed from V and 6 bases from J, the gap between germline ends came to 13 bases. In DNA, the CDR3 is TGTGCCAGCAGCCCAGAGGGTTTCGCTGAAGCTTTCTTT. This sequence encodes CASSPEGFAEAFF.

This sequence joins TRBV20-1 and TRBJ2-7, with no clear D. Trimming pared 3 bases from V and 1 base from J, leaving 10 bases between. This CDR3 spans 13 amino acids. From germline, CDR1 is DFQATT and CDR2 SNEGSKA (reference sequence). This CDR3 reads CSASSLQSYEQYF. DNA for the CDR3: TGCAGTGCTAGTTCTTTGCAATCCTACGAGCAGTACTTC.

This clonotype was seen only a few times. The chain recombines TRBV7-9 with TRBJ2-1; TRBD2 matches 15 bases. Germline V gives CDR1 SEHNR, CDR2 FQNEAQ (reference sequence). Trimming removed 1 base from V and 6 bases from J; junction bases left unmatched: 1. The CDR3 runs 16 residues. The CDR3 reads CASSLGGLAGGNEQFF. The CDR3 DNA reads TGTGCCAGCAGCTTAGGGGGACTAGCGGGAGGCAATGAGCAGTTCTTC.

This clonotype was counted at least ten times. The V gene is TRBV9, the J gene TRBJ2-6; D remains ambiguous. This CDR3 spans 15 amino acids. Per the germline V gene, CDR1 is SGDLS and CDR2 is YYNGEE. The germline V and J ends were trimmed by 0 bases and 2 bases, with 6 bases remaining between them. DNA of the CDR3: TGTGCCAGCAGCGTAGTAGGGCCTGGGGCCAACGTCCTGACTTTC. Its translation: CASSVVGPGANVLTF.

This clonotype appeared many times. J is TRBJ1-1 and V is TRBV6-2 or TRBV6-3; D ambiguous. Trimming stripped 6 bases from V and 2 bases from J, with 16 bases between. Germline values: CDR1 MNHEY, CDR2 SVGEGT. CDR3 length equals 15 residues. CDR3 bases: TGTGCCAGCAGAGACACCGGCCGGTCTAACACTGAAGCTTTCTTT. This codes for CASRDTGRSNTEAFF.

In this sample, this clonotype turned up a few times. This rearrangement joins TRBV6-2 or TRBV6-3 to TRBJ2-1; the D is unclear. Per the germline V gene, CDR1 is MNHEY and CDR2 is SVGEGT. Trimming left V 0 bases short and J 4 bases short, with 13 bases between. There are 16 residues in the CDR3. CDR3 sequence reads: CASSYSKVLTYNEQFF. The CDR3 DNA reads as TGTGCCAGCAGTTACTCGAAGGTCCTGACTTACAATGAGCAGTTCTTC.

This chain uses TRBV7-3 with TRBJ2-2; no reliable D call. V was pared by 1 base and J by 6 bases, with 9 bases between. Germline loops: CDR1 SGHTA, CDR2 FQGTGA. CDR3 length equals 14 residues. The CDR3 loop is CASSLSLPAGELFF. The CDR3, as DNA: TGTGCCAGCAGCTTAAGCCTACCCGCCGGGGAGCTGTTTTTT.

This clonotype was seen ten or more times. V usage is TRBV6-1 and J usage is TRBJ2-1; D perhaps matches TRBD2 (6 bases). Trimming removed 6 bases at V and 8 bases at J, with 17 bases between. Looked up from germline, CDR1 is MNHNS and CDR2 is SASEGT. The CDR3 is 14 amino acids. The CDR3 reads CASSSWGRNDEQFF. CDR3 DNA sequence: TGTGCCAGCAGCTCCTGGGGGAGGAATGATGAGCAGTTCTTC.